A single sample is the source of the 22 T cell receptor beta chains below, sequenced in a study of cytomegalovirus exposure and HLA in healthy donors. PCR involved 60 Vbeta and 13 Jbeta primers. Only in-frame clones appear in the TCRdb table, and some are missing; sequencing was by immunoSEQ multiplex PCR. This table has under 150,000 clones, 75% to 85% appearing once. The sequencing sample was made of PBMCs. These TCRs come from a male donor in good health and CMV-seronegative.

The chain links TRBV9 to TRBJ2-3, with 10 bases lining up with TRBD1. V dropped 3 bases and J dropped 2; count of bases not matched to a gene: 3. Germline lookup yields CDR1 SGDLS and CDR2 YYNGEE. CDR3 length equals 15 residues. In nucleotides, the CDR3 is TGTGCCAGCAGCGACGGGACAGGGGACACAGATACGCAGTATTTT. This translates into CASSDGTGDTDTQYF. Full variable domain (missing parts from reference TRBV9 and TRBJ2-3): DSGVTQTPKHLITATGQRVTLRCSPRSGDLSVYWYQQSLDQGLQFLIQYYNGEERAKGNILERFSAQQFPDLHSELNLSSLELGDSALYFCASSDGTGDTDTQYFGPGTRLTVL.

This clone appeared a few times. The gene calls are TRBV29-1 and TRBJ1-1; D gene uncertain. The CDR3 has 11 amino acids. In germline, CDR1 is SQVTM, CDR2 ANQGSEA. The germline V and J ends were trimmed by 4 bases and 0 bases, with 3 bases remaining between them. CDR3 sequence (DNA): TGCAGCGTTGCCGTGAACACTGAAGCTTTCTTT. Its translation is CSVAVNTEAFF.

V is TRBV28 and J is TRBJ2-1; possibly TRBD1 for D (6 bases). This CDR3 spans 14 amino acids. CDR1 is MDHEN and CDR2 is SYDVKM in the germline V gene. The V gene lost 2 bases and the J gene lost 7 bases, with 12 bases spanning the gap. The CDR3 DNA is TGTGCCAGCAGTTTACTCCCAAGGGGGAATGAGCAGTTCTTC. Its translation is CASSLLPRGNEQFF.

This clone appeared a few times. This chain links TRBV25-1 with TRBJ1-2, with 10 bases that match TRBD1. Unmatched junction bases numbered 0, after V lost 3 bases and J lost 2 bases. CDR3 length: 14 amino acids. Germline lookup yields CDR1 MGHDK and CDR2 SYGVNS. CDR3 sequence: CASSEDRGNYGYTF. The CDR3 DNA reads TGTGCCAGCAGTGAGGACAGGGGGAACTATGGCTACACCTTC.

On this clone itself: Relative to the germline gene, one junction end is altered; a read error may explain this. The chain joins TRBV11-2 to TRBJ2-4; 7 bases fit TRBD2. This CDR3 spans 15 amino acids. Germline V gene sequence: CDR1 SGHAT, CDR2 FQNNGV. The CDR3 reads CASSLFPSGKNSQYF. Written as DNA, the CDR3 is TGTGCCAGCAGCTTATTTCCTAGCGGTAAAAACAGTCAGTACTTC.

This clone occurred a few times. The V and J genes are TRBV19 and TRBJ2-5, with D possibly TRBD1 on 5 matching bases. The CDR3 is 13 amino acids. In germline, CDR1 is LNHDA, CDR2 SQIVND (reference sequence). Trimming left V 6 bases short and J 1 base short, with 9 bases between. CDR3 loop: CASRQGFQETQYF. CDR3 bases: TGTGCCAGTAGGCAGGGATTCCAAGAGACCCAGTACTTC.

CDR3 sequence reads: CASQRRSNQPQHF. DNA of the CDR3: TGTGCCTCACAGCGGCGAAGCAATCAGCCCCAGCATTTT. J is TRBJ1-5 and V is TRBV6-5, with unresolved D. Germline CDR1 is MNHEY and CDR2 is SVGAGI. Trimming cost V 11 bases and J 1 base, with 12 bases left between them. The CDR3 has 13 amino acids.

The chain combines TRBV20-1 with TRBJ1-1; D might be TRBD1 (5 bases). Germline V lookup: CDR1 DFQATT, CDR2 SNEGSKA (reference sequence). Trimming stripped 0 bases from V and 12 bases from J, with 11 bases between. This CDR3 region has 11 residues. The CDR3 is CSAREAQGTFF. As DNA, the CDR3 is TGCAGTGCTAGAGAAGCTCAGGGTACTTTCTTT.

CDR3 coding DNA: TGTGCCAGCAGCTTAGATGGGGTCAGGACCGACTACGAGCAGTACTTC. It yields the protein CASSLDGVRTDYEQYF. J is TRBJ2-5 and V is TRBV7-2; D remains ambiguous. Judging by the DNA end, TRBJ2-7 fits better; the J call may be wrong. The germline V gene has CDR1 SGHTA and CDR2 FQGNSA. This CDR3 is built from 16 residues.

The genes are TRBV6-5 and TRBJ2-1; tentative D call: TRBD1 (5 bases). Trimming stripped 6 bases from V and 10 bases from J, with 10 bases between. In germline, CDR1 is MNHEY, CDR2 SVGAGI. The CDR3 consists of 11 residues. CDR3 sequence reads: CASRGAWEQFF. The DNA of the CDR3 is TGTGCCAGCAGAGGGGCCTGGGAGCAGTTCTTC.

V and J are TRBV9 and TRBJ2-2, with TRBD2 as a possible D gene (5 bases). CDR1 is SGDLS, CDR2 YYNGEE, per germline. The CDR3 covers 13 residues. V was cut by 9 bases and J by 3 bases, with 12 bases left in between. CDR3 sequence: CATGRGYTGELFF. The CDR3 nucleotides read TGTGCCACCGGTCGGGGATACACCGGGGAGCTGTTTTTT.

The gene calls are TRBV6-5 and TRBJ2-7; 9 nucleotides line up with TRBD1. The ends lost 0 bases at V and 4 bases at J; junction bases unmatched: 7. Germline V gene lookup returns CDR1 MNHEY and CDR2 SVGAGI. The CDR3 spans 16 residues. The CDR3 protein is CASSYSGQGVLYEQYF. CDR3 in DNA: TGTGCCAGCAGTTACTCGGGACAGGGCGTTTTGTACGAGCAGTACTTC.

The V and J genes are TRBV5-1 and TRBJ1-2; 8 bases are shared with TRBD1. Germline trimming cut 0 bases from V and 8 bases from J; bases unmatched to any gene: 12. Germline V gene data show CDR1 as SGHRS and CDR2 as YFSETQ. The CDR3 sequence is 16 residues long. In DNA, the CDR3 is TGCGCCAGCAGCTTGGCCTCTTCGGCAGGGGGCGACGGCTACACCTTC. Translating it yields CASSLASSAGGDGYTF.

CDR3 bases: TGTGCCAGCAGTGAATTAACAGGGTGGGCCGGGGAGCTGTTTTTT. Protein: CASSELTGWAGELFF. The chain couples TRBV6-1 to TRBJ2-2; D is perhaps TRBD1 (6 bases). The CDR3 sequence is 15 residues long. Trimming removed 2 bases from V and 6 bases from J, with 13 bases in between. Germline loops: CDR1 MNHNS, CDR2 SASEGT.

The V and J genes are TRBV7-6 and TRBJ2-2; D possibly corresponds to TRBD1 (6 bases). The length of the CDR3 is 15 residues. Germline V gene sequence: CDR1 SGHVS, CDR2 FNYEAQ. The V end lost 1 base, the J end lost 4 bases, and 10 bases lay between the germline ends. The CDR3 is CASSLEVRGTGELFF. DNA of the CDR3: TGTGCCAGCAGCTTAGAGGTCAGGGGCACCGGGGAGCTGTTTTTT.

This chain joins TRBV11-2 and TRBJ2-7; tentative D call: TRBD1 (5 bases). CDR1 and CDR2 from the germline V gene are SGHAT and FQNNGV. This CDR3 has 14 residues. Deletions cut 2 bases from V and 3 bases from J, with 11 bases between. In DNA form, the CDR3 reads TGTGCCAGCAGCTTAAGGCCAGGGTTCTACGAGCAGTACTTC. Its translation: CASSLRPGFYEQYF.

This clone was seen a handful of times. The CDR3 region has the DNA TGTGCCATCAGTGGCGGGCAGGGGTCCTATGGCTACACCTTC. Protein sequence: CAISGGQGSYGYTF. This chain links TRBV10-3 with TRBJ1-2, with a possible D match to TRBD1 (6 bases). From germline, CDR1 is ENHRY and CDR2 SYGVKD. V was shortened by 4 bases and J by 4 bases, with 13 bases between the two germline ends. The CDR3 consists of 14 residues.

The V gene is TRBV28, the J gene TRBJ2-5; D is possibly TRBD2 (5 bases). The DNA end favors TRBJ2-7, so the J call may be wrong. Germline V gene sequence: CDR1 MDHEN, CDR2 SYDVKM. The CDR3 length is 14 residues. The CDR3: CASSFVTRPNEQYF. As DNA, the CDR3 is TGTGCCAGCAGTTTTGTAACTAGACCGAACGAGCAGTACTTC.

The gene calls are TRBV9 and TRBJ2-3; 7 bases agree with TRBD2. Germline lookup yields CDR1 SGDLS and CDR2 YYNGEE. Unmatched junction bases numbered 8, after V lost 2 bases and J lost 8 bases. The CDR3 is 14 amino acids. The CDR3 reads CASSVGEGTSTQYF. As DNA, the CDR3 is TGTGCCAGCAGCGTGGGGGAGGGGACCAGTACGCAGTATTTT.

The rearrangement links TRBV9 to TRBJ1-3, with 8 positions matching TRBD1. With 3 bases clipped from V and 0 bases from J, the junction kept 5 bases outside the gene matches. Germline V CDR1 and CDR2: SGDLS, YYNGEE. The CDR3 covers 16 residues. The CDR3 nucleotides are TGTGCCAGCAGCGCGGGACAGGCGAGCTCTGGAAACACCATATATTTT. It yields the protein CASSAGQASSGNTIYF.

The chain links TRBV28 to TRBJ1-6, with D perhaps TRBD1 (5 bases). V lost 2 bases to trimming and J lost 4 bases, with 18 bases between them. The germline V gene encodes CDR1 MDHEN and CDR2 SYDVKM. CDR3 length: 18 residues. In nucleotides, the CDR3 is TGTGCCAGCAGTTTAATCGATTTCAGGGTCGAATATAATTCACCCCTCCACTTT. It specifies CASSLIDFRVEYNSPLHF. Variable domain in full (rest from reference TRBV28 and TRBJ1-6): DVKVTQSSRYLVKRTGEKVFLECVQDMDHENMFWYRQDPGLGLRLIYFSYDVKMKEKGDIPEGYSVSREKKERFSLILESASTNQTSMYLCASSLIDFRVEYNSPLHFGNGTRLTVT.

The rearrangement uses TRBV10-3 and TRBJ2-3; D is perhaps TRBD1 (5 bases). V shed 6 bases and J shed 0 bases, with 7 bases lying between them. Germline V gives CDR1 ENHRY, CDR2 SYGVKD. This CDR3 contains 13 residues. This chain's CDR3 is CAIRKGSTDTQYF. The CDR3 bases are TGTGCCATCAGGAAGGGGAGCACAGATACGCAGTATTTT.